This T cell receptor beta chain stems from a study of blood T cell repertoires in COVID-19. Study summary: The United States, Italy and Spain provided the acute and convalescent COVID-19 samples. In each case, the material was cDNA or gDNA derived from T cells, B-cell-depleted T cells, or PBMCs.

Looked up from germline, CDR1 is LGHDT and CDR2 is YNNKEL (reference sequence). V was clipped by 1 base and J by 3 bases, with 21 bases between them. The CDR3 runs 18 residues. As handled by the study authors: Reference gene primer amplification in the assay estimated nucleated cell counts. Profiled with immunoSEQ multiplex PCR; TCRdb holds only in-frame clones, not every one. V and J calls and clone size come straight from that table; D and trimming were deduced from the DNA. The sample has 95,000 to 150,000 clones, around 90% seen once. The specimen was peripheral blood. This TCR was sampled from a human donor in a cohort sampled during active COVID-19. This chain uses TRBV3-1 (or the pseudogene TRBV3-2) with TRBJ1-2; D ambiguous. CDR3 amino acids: CASSQVGVLGVSYYGYTF. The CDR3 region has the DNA TGTGCCAGCAGCCAAGTCGGGGTGCTCGGGGTATCATACTATGGCTACACCTTC.